This is a list of T cell receptor beta chains from one sample in a study of T-cell reconstitution after alpha-beta-depleted transplantation in children. TCRdb redid the calling of the PCR reads with MiXCR, one entry per CDR3 protein. The sample holds under 750,000 distinct CDR3 sequences; 20% to 25% are singletons and the top ten take roughly 15%. Sequencing used PBMCs, mostly from graft donor cells, obtained 360 days after TCRalphabeta/CD19-depleted stem cell transplant. The receptors come from a boy in the first two years of life who had a stem cell transplant for acute myeloid leukemia, so the T cells may come from the graft donor. CDR3s include the opening cysteine and the closing phenylalanine or tryptophan. The D gene is left open where the match is weak. For some rows the clone size is stated as once, few or many, or as a class when expanded; others skip it.

>TRBJ2-4|TRBV20-1|.|.
CSAGGPVHILGIQYF
TGCAGTGCTGGGGGACCGGTCCATATTTTGGGCATTCAGTACTTC
>TRBJ2-1|TRBV12-3/TRBV12-4|.|TRBD2
CASSFRRTRDNEQFF
TGTGCCAGCAGTTTCCGTCGGACTAGAGACAATGAGCAGTTCTTC
>TRBJ2-3|TRBV7-3|once|TRBD2
CASSLMPSGVTDTQYF
TGTGCCAGCAGCTTAATGCCTAGCGGGGTCACAGATACGCAGTATTTT
>TRBJ2-1|TRBV20-1|many|.
CSALRGINEQFF
TGCAGTGCCCTTAGGGGCATCAATGAGCAGTTCTTC
>TRBJ2-7|TRBV7-2|many|.
CASTTTDAYEQYF
TGTGCCAGCACCACGACAGACGCCTACGAGCAGTACTTC
>TRBJ2-1|TRBV6-1|.|TRBD1
CASRLRDRAFNEQFF
TGTGCCAGCAGACTCCGGGACAGGGCCTTCAATGAGCAGTTCTTC
>TRBJ2-3|TRBV7-2|.|.
CASVKITDTQYF
TGTGCCAGCGTAAAGATCACAGATACGCAGTATTTT
>TRBJ2-7|TRBV28|.|.
CASRDSSGTLYEQYF
TGTGCCAGCAGGGACTCATCCGGGACACTCTACGAGCAGTACTTC
>TRBJ1-5|TRBV28|few|.
CASSYDLGPNPDQPQHF
TGTGCCAGCAGTTATGACCTGGGACCGAATCCCGATCAGCCCCAGCATTTT
>TRBJ1-4|TRBV20-1|few|.
CSAGGGITNEKLFF
TGCAGTGCTGGGGGGGGGATTACTAATGAAAAACTGTTTTTT
>TRBJ2-1|TRBV28|few|TRBD1
CASSLDRDHEQFF
TGTGCCAGCAGTTTGGACAGGGATCATGAGCAGTTCTTC
>TRBJ2-1|TRBV7-6|few|.
CASSLGLSHNEQFF
TGTGCCAGCAGCTTAGGCCTTAGCCACAATGAGCAGTTCTTC
>TRBJ2-3|TRBV20-1|.|TRBD2
CSARGLASGGYTDTQYF
TGCAGTGCTCGGGGTCTCGCTAGCGGGGGGTACACAGATACGCAGTATTTT
>TRBJ2-3|TRBV28|.|TRBD2
CASSPRGGSSTDTQYF
TGTGCCAGCAGTCCCCGCGGGGGATCGAGCACAGATACGCAGTATTTT
>TRBJ2-1|TRBV6-1|few|.
CASSHTRRTNNEQFF
TGTGCCAGCAGTCATACCCGACGGACCAACAATGAGCAGTTCTTC
>TRBJ1-2|TRBV5-1|many|.
CASSEGGLGYGYTF
TGCGCCAGCAGCGAAGGAGGTCTGGGCTATGGCTACACCTTC
>TRBJ2-1|TRBV29-1|many|.
CSVEGAGGF
TGCAGCGTTGAAGGAGCGGGCGGCTTC
>TRBJ1-3|TRBV20-1|many|.
CSARGDTRSGNTIYF
TGCAGTGCAAGGGGGGACACTCGCTCTGGAAACACCATATATTTT
>TRBJ2-2|TRBV20-1|.|TRBD2
CSARDGRGGTGELFF
TGCAGTGCTAGAGATGGGAGGGGAGGGACCGGGGAGCTGTTTTTT
>TRBJ2-2|TRBV10-2|.|.
CASSAVGPNTGELFF
TGCGCCAGCAGTGCAGTAGGACCAAACACCGGGGAGCTGTTTTTT
>TRBJ2-5|TRBV11-3|few|TRBD1
CASSQPDRGRETQYF
TGTGCCAGCAGCCAACCGGACAGGGGTCGAGAGACCCAGTACTTC
>TRBJ1-5|TRBV9|few|.
CASSVEGAVNQPQHF
TGTGCCAGCAGCGTAGAAGGGGCAGTCAATCAGCCCCAGCATTTT
>TRBJ2-2|TRBV20-1|.|.
CSARADAGELFF
TGCAGTGCTAGGGCGGACGCCGGGGAGCTGTTTTTT
>TRBJ2-1|TRBV15|few|.
CATSMATNNEQFF
TGTGCCACCAGCATGGCCACCAACAATGAGCAGTTCTTC
>TRBJ1-2|TRBV19|many|TRBD1
CASSRQLPGQGHYGYTF
TGTGCCAGTAGTAGACAACTTCCGGGACAGGGACACTATGGCTACACCTTC
>TRBJ2-5|TRBV6-2/TRBV6-3|many|.
CASSDGVYQETQYF
TGTGCCAGCAGCGACGGGGTTTACCAAGAGACCCAGTACTTC
>TRBJ2-5|TRBV28|few|.
CATSPETGQETQYF
TGTGCCACCTCCCCCGAGACAGGACAAGAGACCCAGTACTTC
>TRBJ1-2|TRBV12-3/TRBV12-4|many|TRBD1
CASSGQGWNYTF
TGTGCCAGCAGTGGACAGGGGTGGAACTACACCTTC
>TRBJ1-2|TRBV28|many|TRBD1
CASSSYALGQTYGYTF
TGTGCCAGCTCTTCCTATGCATTGGGACAGACCTATGGCTACACCTTC
>TRBJ2-2|TRBV9|few|.
CASSVATEPNTGELFF
TGTGCCAGCAGCGTAGCCACAGAACCGAACACCGGGGAGCTGTTTTTT
>TRBJ1-2|TRBV5-5|few|.
CASSLEWDGRFYGYTF
TGTGCCAGCAGCTTGGAGTGGGACGGACGTTTCTATGGCTACACCTTC
>TRBJ2-2|TRBV20-1|few|.
CSAMNAGELFF
TGCAGTGCCATGAACGCCGGGGAGCTGTTTTTT
>TRBJ2-5|TRBV12-3/TRBV12-4|many|.
CASRPSSEETQYF
TGTGCCAGCAGACCCTCTAGCGAAGAGACCCAGTACTTC
>TRBJ2-7|TRBV2|once|.
CASSDSGGITYEQYF
TGTGCCAGCAGTGATTCAGGGGGGATAACCTACGAGCAGTACTTC
>TRBJ1-6|TRBV20-1|.|.
CSVQGQFYNSPLHF
TGCAGTGTCCAAGGACAGTTCTATAATTCACCCCTCCACTTT
>TRBJ1-1|TRBV9|.|.
CASSVGGNDRYAEAFF
TGTGCCAGCAGCGTAGGGGGGAACGACCGATACGCTGAAGCTTTCTTT
>TRBJ2-3|TRBV6-1|many|TRBD2
CASSGVGGGADTQYF
TGTGCCAGCAGTGGGGTCGGCGGGGGGGCTGATACGCAGTATTTT